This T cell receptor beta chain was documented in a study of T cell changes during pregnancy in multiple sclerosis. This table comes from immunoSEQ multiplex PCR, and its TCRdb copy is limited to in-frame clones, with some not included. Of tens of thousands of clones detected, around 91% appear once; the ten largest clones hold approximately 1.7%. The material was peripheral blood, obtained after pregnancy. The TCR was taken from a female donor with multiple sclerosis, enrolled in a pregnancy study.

The CDR3 is CASSLRQGGEKLFF. CDR3 in DNA: TGTGCCAGCAGCTTGAGACAGGGGGGTGAAAAACTGTTTTTT. J is TRBJ1-4 and V is TRBV7-9, with 9 nucleotides matching TRBD1. Germline assignment: CDR1 SEHNR and CDR2 FQNEAQ (reference sequence). V was pared by 3 bases and J by 7 bases, with 3 bases of the junction left unmatched. The CDR3 has 14 residues.